The rows below give T cell receptor beta chains drawn from one sample of a study of OX40 agonist ivuxolimab in advanced cancers. The repertoire was sequenced with immunoSEQ multiplex PCR; TCRdb's copy has only in-frame clones and lacks some. The top ten clones hold 8% to 10% of a sample with some 35,000 clones, around 83% of them seen once. The input for sequencing was CD4+ or CD8+ T cells sorted from blood, taken in a trial of the OX40 agonist ivuxolimab. Receptors were obtained from an adult with an advanced solid tumor such as melanoma, head and neck, liver or kidney cancer. Each CDR3 is given with its conserved first and last residue. Fields, in order: D gene, clone size, V gene, J gene, CDR3 DNA, CDR3 protein. D genes are given only for firm matches. Size tells how often a clone was seen (once, few, many) or the class of an expanded clone, and some rows leave it out.

d_gene: TRBD2; abundance: .; v_gene: TRBV10-2; j_gene: TRBJ2-7; CDR3nt: TGCGCCAGCAGTCGGGCTAGCGGGGGGCCGGTTAGCTACGAGCAGTACTTC; CDR3aa: CASSRASGGPVSYEQYF
d_gene: .; abundance: .; v_gene: TRBV20-1; j_gene: TRBJ1-1; CDR3nt: TGCAGTGGGAAGGGCCTCACTGAAGCTTTCTTT; CDR3aa: CSGKGLTEAFF
d_gene: .; abundance: .; v_gene: TRBV20-1; j_gene: TRBJ1-5; CDR3nt: TGCAGTGCTAGAGAGGGGACGGCCCAGCATTTT; CDR3aa: CSAREGTAQHF
d_gene: .; abundance: .; v_gene: TRBV14; j_gene: TRBJ2-3; CDR3nt: TGTGCCAGCAGCCACGCGGGTACGCAGTATTTT; CDR3aa: CASSHAGTQYF
d_gene: TRBD1; abundance: .; v_gene: TRBV5-1; j_gene: TRBJ2-7; CDR3nt: TGCGCCAGCAGCTCCGGACAGGGGTGGGACGAGCAGTACTTC; CDR3aa: CASSSGQGWDEQYF
d_gene: .; abundance: .; v_gene: TRBV5-4; j_gene: TRBJ2-7; CDR3nt: TGTGCCAGCAGCCTAGCCTACGAGCAGTACTTC; CDR3aa: CASSLAYEQYF
d_gene: .; abundance: few; v_gene: TRBV28; j_gene: TRBJ2-2; CDR3nt: TGTGCCAGCAGTCTATCGGGGGAGCTGTTTTTT; CDR3aa: CASSLSGELFF
d_gene: .; abundance: .; v_gene: TRBV4-2; j_gene: TRBJ2-5; CDR3nt: TGTGCCAGCAGCTTAGATCGGTTGGGGATACAAGAGACCCAGTACTTC; CDR3aa: CASSLDRLGIQETQYF
d_gene: .; abundance: .; v_gene: TRBV5-8; j_gene: TRBJ2-5; CDR3nt: TGTGCCAGCAGAATAGGGCGGTGGCAAGAGACCCAGTACTTC; CDR3aa: CASRIGRWQETQYF
d_gene: TRBD2; abundance: .; v_gene: TRBV6-5; j_gene: TRBJ2-7; CDR3nt: TGTGCCAGCACCAAGGAGCGGGGGAGCTACGAGCAGTACTTC; CDR3aa: CASTKERGSYEQYF
d_gene: TRBD2; abundance: .; v_gene: TRBV30; j_gene: TRBJ2-3; CDR3nt: TGTGCCTGGAGGTTAGCGGGGGCCACAGATACGCAGTATTTT; CDR3aa: CAWRLAGATDTQYF
d_gene: .; abundance: .; v_gene: TRBV4-2; j_gene: TRBJ1-5; CDR3nt: TGTGCCAGCAGCCAAGTCGGGTCGGATCAGCCCCAGCATTTT; CDR3aa: CASSQVGSDQPQHF
d_gene: .; abundance: once; v_gene: TRBV30; j_gene: TRBJ1-4; CDR3nt: TGTGCCTGGAGTCAAAGCGAGCGGAATGAAAAACTGTTTTTT; CDR3aa: CAWSQSERNEKLFF
d_gene: .; abundance: once; v_gene: TRBV7-8; j_gene: TRBJ1-6; CDR3nt: TGTGCCAGCAGCGCCCGGGAGGGAGCAAATTCACCCCTCCACTTT; CDR3aa: CASSAREGANSPLHF
d_gene: .; abundance: .; v_gene: TRBV6-1; j_gene: TRBJ1-5; CDR3nt: TGTGCCAGCAGTGAAGCCAGTTCTAGCAATCAGCCCCAGCATTTT; CDR3aa: CASSEASSSNQPQHF
d_gene: .; abundance: .; v_gene: TRBV2; j_gene: TRBJ1-1; CDR3nt: TGTGCCAGCAGTCCTGGGCCCAACACTGAAGCTTTCTTT; CDR3aa: CASSPGPNTEAFF
d_gene: TRBD1; abundance: .; v_gene: TRBV11-3; j_gene: TRBJ2-1; CDR3nt: TGTGCCAGCAGCACAGGGGGCAATGAGCAGTTCTTC; CDR3aa: CASSTGGNEQFF
d_gene: .; abundance: .; v_gene: TRBV6-5; j_gene: TRBJ1-5; CDR3nt: TGTGCCAGCAGTTACTCGGATCAGCCCCAGCATTTT; CDR3aa: CASSYSDQPQHF
d_gene: TRBD2; abundance: .; v_gene: TRBV9; j_gene: TRBJ2-3; CDR3nt: TGTGCCAGCAGCGTACCCCGTAGCGGGGGGGAGGACACAGATACGCAGTATTTT; CDR3aa: CASSVPRSGGEDTDTQYF
d_gene: TRBD2; abundance: .; v_gene: TRBV2; j_gene: TRBJ2-7; CDR3nt: TGTGCCAGCACAGGGGCCCCGGGACTAGCGGGAGTCTACGAGCAGTACTTC; CDR3aa: CASTGAPGLAGVYEQYF
d_gene: TRBD1; abundance: .; v_gene: TRBV28; j_gene: TRBJ2-7; CDR3nt: TGTGCCAGCAGGGGGCAGGGGGTCTACGAGCAGTACTTC; CDR3aa: CASRGQGVYEQYF
d_gene: TRBD1; abundance: once; v_gene: TRBV19; j_gene: TRBJ1-2; CDR3nt: TGTGCCAGCACGAATACAGGGGGCTATGGCTACACCTTC; CDR3aa: CASTNTGGYGYTF
d_gene: .; abundance: .; v_gene: TRBV7-2; j_gene: TRBJ1-2; CDR3nt: TGTGCCAGCAGCCCGAGGGGGGGCCCCTTCTATGGCTACACCTTC; CDR3aa: CASSPRGGPFYGYTF
d_gene: .; abundance: .; v_gene: TRBV28; j_gene: TRBJ2-3; CDR3nt: TGTGCCAGCAGTTTGTTCGAAGATACGCAGTATTTT; CDR3aa: CASSLFEDTQYF
d_gene: .; abundance: .; v_gene: TRBV18; j_gene: TRBJ2-7; CDR3nt: TGTGCCAGCTCCGGGACATCTTACTACGAGCAGTACTTC; CDR3aa: CASSGTSYYEQYF
d_gene: TRBD1; abundance: .; v_gene: TRBV6-4; j_gene: TRBJ1-5; CDR3nt: TGTGCCAACCCGACAGGGGCTATAAAGCCCCAGCATTTT; CDR3aa: CANPTGAIKPQHF